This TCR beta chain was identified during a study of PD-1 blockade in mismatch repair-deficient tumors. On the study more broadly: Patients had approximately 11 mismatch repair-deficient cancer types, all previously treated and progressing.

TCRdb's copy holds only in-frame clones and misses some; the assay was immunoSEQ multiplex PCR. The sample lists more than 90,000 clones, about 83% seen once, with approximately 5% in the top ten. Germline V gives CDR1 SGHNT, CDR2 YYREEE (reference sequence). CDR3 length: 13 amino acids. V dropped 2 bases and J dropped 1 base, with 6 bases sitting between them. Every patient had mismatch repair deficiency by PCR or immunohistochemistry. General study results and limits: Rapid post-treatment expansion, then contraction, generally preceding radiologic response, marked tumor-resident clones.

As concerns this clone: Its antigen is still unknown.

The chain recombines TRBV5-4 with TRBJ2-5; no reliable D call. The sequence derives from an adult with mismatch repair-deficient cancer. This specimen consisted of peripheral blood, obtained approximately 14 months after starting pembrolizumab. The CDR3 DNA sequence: TGTGCCAGCAGCTTTGGTAGCCAAGAGACCCAGTACTTC. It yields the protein CASSFGSQETQYF. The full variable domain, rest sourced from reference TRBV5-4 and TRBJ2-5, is ETGVTQSPTHLIKTRGQQVTLRCSSQSGHNTVSWYQQALGQGPQFIFQYYREEENGRGNFPPRFSGLQFPNYSSELNVNALELDDSALYLCASSFGSQETQYFGPGTRLLVL.